This record looks at one T cell receptor beta chain sequence and its context. CDR3 length: 16 residues. The V gene end was trimmed by 5 bases and the J gene end by 4 bases; junction bases not matched to a gene: 8. Germline V gene data show CDR1 as SNHLY and CDR2 as FYNNEI. The PCR ran on 60 Vbeta and 13 Jbeta primers. The method was immunoSEQ multiplex PCR; TCRdb's version includes in-frame clones alone and lacks a portion of them. The sample contains about 160,000 clones, roughly 82% of which appear only once. The data originate from a study of cytomegalovirus exposure and HLA in healthy donors. The chain carries TRBV2 and TRBJ2-2; 9 bases map to TRBD2. The sequence derives from a man in his forties or fifties in good health and CMV-seropositive. The sequenced sample was PBMCs. The CDR3 reads CASSPLLAGSTGELFF. CDR3 nucleotides: TGTGCCAGCAGTCCTTTACTAGCGGGTTCCACCGGGGAGCTGTTTTTT.